This T cell receptor beta chain was profiled in a study of metastatic and nonmetastatic thyroid tumors. V lost 8 bases and J lost 2, with 16 bases in between. Looked up from germline, CDR1 is MDHEN and CDR2 is SYDVKM. The length of the CDR3 is 15 residues. There were no patients who had received any treatment before thyroid surgery. This clone was recorded many times. In the study's own analysis: A papillary thyroid cancer distant-metastasis classifier was built from CDR3 differences across clinicopathological groups. TCRdb ran MiXCR on the PCR reads. The V and J calls here are based on TCRdb, not the publication. The sample shows 25,000 to 30,000 clones, roughly 15% of them seen only once.

The sequenced sample consisted of blood. This rearrangement joins TRBV28 to TRBJ1-5; a weak D match, TRBD1 (6 bases). This clonotype originated in a female donor with papillary thyroid cancer or a benign thyroid nodule (not recorded which). Some clones in this sample may be carry-over from other donors' samples. CDR3 sequence (DNA): TGTGCCAGCGCCGGGGGCTTTTATGGCAATCAGCCCCAGCATTTT. Translation: CASAGGFYGNQPQHF.